This paragraph reports one T cell receptor (beta chain). Its specificity is not known. This entry belongs to a study of graft-versus-host responses after intestinal transplantation. Across the whole study: Each recipient received anti-thymocyte globulin induction, then tacrolimus and steroids for 3 to 4 years.

The CDR3 is made up of 14 amino acids. V shed 4 bases, J shed 6 bases, and the junction held 9 bases outside the gene matches. CDR1 is PRHDT, CDR2 FYEKMQ, per germline (reference sequence). The assay was immunoSEQ multiplex PCR, and TCRdb's table has in-frame clones only and misses some. The sample consists of some 62,000 clones, approximately 91% of them appearing once. General observations from the study: Circulating GvH clones peaking coincided with falling HvG clones soon after transplant. Some patients had graft-donor T cell macrochimerism. In their allografts, the ratios of graft-versus-host to host-versus-graft T cell clones were high.

Here the sequenced sample was unstimulated CD8+ T cells sorted from spleen or lymph node cells, taken before transplant. This receptor was identified in a human donor who was the organ donor for an intestinal transplant. The chain is built from TRBV13 and TRBJ2-7, with 7 nucleotides matching TRBD2. CDR3 DNA sequence: TGTGCCAGCAGCTCGCGCGGGAGAGGGGCCGAGCAGTACTTC. Amino acid sequence: CASSSRGRGAEQYF.